The 27 T cell receptor beta chains below all came from one sample that was sequenced in a study of cytomegalovirus exposure and HLA in healthy donors. Vbeta (60) and Jbeta (13) primers were used in the PCR. Measured with immunoSEQ multiplex PCR; TCRdb has only the in-frame clones, and not every one. In the table there are roughly 180,000 clones, 70% to 80% of which are singletons. The sequencing sample was made of PBMCs. All receptors come from a man aged 30 to 39 in good health and CMV-seronegative.

This clone was seen only once. The chain employs TRBV18 and TRBJ1-2, with no clear D. The CDR3 is made up of 13 amino acids. CDR1 is KGHSH, CDR2 LQKENI, per germline. Trimming stripped 6 bases from V and 8 bases from J, with 16 bases between. The CDR3 reads CASSPLEGVGYTF. The CDR3 region has the DNA TGTGCCAGCTCTCCCCTCGAAGGAGTGGGCTACACCTTC.

J is TRBJ2-3 and V is TRBV30; 9 bases are a match to TRBD2. CDR3 length equals 16 residues. Germline CDR1 GTSNPN, CDR2 SVGIG (reference sequence). The CDR3 sequence is CAGTGGPSGNTDTQYF. The CDR3 nucleotides are TGTGCAGGAACCGGAGGGCCTAGCGGGAACACAGATACGCAGTATTTT.

CDR3: CASNRQTDYGYTF. CDR3 nucleotide sequence: TGTGCCAGCAACCGACAGACAGACTATGGCTACACCTTC. The rearrangement joins TRBV7-9 to TRBJ1-2; D is perhaps TRBD1 (5 bases). This CDR3 comprises 13 residues. From germline, CDR1 is SEHNR and CDR2 FQNEAQ (reference sequence). Between the trimmed V and J ends, which lost 7 bases and 3 bases, there was a span of 12 bases.

This clone showed up just a few times. This chain joins TRBV14 and TRBJ1-4, with D possibly being TRBD1 (5 bases). Germline V CDR1 and CDR2: SGHDN, FVKESK. The CDR3 runs to 15 residues. The V and J ends lost 0 bases and 4 bases respectively, with 9 bases between them. The CDR3 coding sequence is TGTGCCAGCAGCCAAGAAAACAGGATTAATGAAAAACTGTTTTTT. Protein product: CASSQENRINEKLFF.

V and J are TRBV15 and TRBJ2-7; 7 bases map to TRBD1. The CDR3 length is 14 residues. Germline CDR1 reads LNHNV; CDR2 reads YYDKDF (reference sequence). V shed 1 base, J shed 5 bases, and the junction held 5 bases outside the gene matches. CDR3 loop: CATSRGDSPNEQYF. As DNA, the CDR3 is TGTGCCACCAGCAGAGGGGACAGCCCAAACGAGCAGTACTTC. Complete variable domain (other parts from reference TRBV15 and TRBJ2-7): DAMVIQNPRYQVTQFGKPVTLSCSQTLNHNVMYWYQQKSSQAPKLLFHYYDKDFNNEADTPDNFQSRRPNTSFCFLDIRSPGLGDTAMYLCATSRGDSPNEQYFGPGTRLTVT.

The chain combines TRBV4-3 with TRBJ1-1; TRBD1 matches 7 bases. This CDR3 region has 14 residues. The V segment lost 0 bases and the J segment 4 bases; nucleotides outside the gene matches: 2. Germline values: CDR1 LGHNA, CDR2 YSLEER. The CDR3 loop is CASSQEEGATEAFF. The DNA for the CDR3 is TGCGCCAGCAGCCAAGAGGAGGGGGCCACTGAAGCTTTCTTT.

The chain employs TRBV15 and TRBJ2-7, with 10 nucleotides matching TRBD2. CDR3 length: 16 amino acids. CDR1 LNHNV and CDR2 YYDKDF come from the germline V gene (reference sequence). Trimming removed 3 bases from V and 0 bases from J; junction bases left unmatched: 5. The CDR3 nucleotides read TGTGCCACCAGCAGCCCGGGACTAGCGTACTCCTACGAGCAGTACTTC. Its translation is CATSSPGLAYSYEQYF.

CDR3 amino acids: CASSPPGTYTDTQYF. The CDR3, as DNA: TGTGCCAGCAGCCCACCCGGGACTTACACAGATACGCAGTATTTT. The chain carries TRBV5-6 and TRBJ2-3; a possible D gene is TRBD2 (6 bases). Between the trimmed V and J ends, which lost 4 bases and 2 bases, there was a span of 14 bases. Germline CDR1 is SGHDT and CDR2 is YYEEEE. This CDR3 region has 15 residues.

The chain recombines TRBV6-4 with TRBJ1-1; D perhaps matches TRBD1 (6 bases). The germline CDR1 and CDR2 sequences are MRHNA and SNTAGT. The CDR3 consists of 14 residues. The V end was cut by 4 bases, the J end by 4 bases, with 13 bases between. CDR3 DNA: TGTGCCAGCAGTGCTCAGGGGCAGGTCACTGAAGCTTTCTTT. This gives the protein CASSAQGQVTEAFF.

The chain has TRBV6-5 and TRBJ2-7, with D possibly matching TRBD1 (5 bases). The CDR3 consists of 12 residues. Deletions cut 6 bases from V and 4 bases from J, with 10 bases between. Per the germline V gene, CDR1 is MNHEY and CDR2 is SVGAGI. CDR3 protein: CASSKGSYEQYF. The CDR3 DNA reads as TGTGCCAGCAGCAAGGGGTCGTACGAGCAGTACTTC.

With regard to this clone: The sample holds other DNA sequences that translate to the same CDR3. The CDR3 region is CAWSTQGETQYF. CDR3 bases: TGTGCCTGGAGTACACAGGGGGAGACCCAGTACTTC. The chain carries TRBV30 and TRBJ2-5, with 7 nucleotides matching TRBD1. The CDR3 extends over 12 amino acids. Germline lookup yields CDR1 GTSNPN and CDR2 SVGIG (reference sequence). Losses at the gene ends were 2 bases for V and 5 bases for J; bases not matched to a gene: 2.

The rearrangement uses TRBV19 and TRBJ2-1, with D perhaps matching TRBD2 (6 bases). Germline V CDR1 and CDR2: LNHDA, SQIVND (reference sequence). The CDR3 has 17 amino acids. Trimming left V 1 base short and J 6 bases short, with 19 bases between. The CDR3 DNA reads as TGTGCCAGTAGTATAGTTTGGACGGGAGACGGCCCCAATGAGCAGTTCTTC. Protein sequence: CASSIVWTGDGPNEQFF.

CDR3 protein: CSVAGIGEKLFF. In nucleotides, the CDR3 is TGCAGCGTTGCAGGGATTGGTGAAAAACTGTTTTTT. The chain couples TRBV29-1 to TRBJ1-4, with D tentatively TRBD1 (5 bases). The CDR3 is made up of 12 amino acids. Germline V gene lookup returns CDR1 SQVTM and CDR2 ANQGSEA. Trimming removed 4 bases at V and 7 bases at J, with 10 bases between. Based on the CDR3 plus reference TRBV29-1 and TRBJ1-4, the full variable domain is SAVISQKPSRDICQRGTSLTIQCQVDSQVTMMFWYRQQPGQSLTLIATANQGSEATYESGFVIDKFPISRPNLTFSTLTVSNMSPEDSSIYLCSVAGIGEKLFFGSGTQLSVL.

This clone appeared once. The chain joins TRBV27 to TRBJ1-5; D is uncertain. The CDR3 spans 13 residues. Per the germline V gene, CDR1 is MNHEY and CDR2 is SMNVEV (reference sequence). The V end was cut by 5 bases, the J end by 7 bases, with 12 bases between. CDR3 in DNA: TGTGCCAGCAGTCGGGGTGAGGGACAGCCCCAGCATTTT. Protein product: CASSRGEGQPQHF.

The chain employs TRBV21-1 and TRBJ2-5; no DNA check was done on the table's D call, TRBD2. TRBV21-1 is a pseudogene locus. The CDR3 contains 22 residues. This CDR3 reads CASSKSPLVNGTSGRAQETQYF. CDR3 sequence (DNA): TGTGCCAGCAGCAAATCACCCCTCGTCAACGGGACTAGCGGGAGGGCCCAAGAGACCCAGTACTTC.

The rearrangement uses TRBV7-9 and TRBJ2-6; D might be TRBD1 (5 bases). The CDR3 runs to 14 residues. V shed 8 bases and J shed 3 bases, with 11 bases lying between them. Germline CDR1 SEHNR, CDR2 FQNEAQ (reference sequence). CDR3 amino acids: CASFEQGGANVLTF. The CDR3 DNA reads as TGTGCCAGCTTCGAGCAGGGTGGGGCCAACGTCCTGACTTTC.

CDR3 in amino acids: CASSYSSSGRNIQYF. For the CDR3, the DNA is TGTGCCAGCAGTTACTCTTCTAGCGGGAGAAACATTCAGTACTTC. V and J are TRBV6-5 and TRBJ2-4; 10 nucleotides line up with TRBD2. The CDR3 spans 15 residues. After removal of 0 bases from V and 6 bases from J, the junction contained 2 bases not matched to a gene. Germline V gene lookup returns CDR1 MNHEY and CDR2 SVGAGI.

The V call is TRBV7-9, the J call TRBJ1-4; 11 nucleotides align to TRBD1. The CDR3 extends over 18 amino acids. Germline-derived CDR1 and CDR2 are SEHNR and FQNEAQ (reference sequence). V shed 4 bases and J 3 bases; nucleotides not matched to a gene: 10. As DNA, the CDR3 is TGTGCCAGCAGCTCAATCGGGACAGGGGGTTCTGCTAATGAAAAACTGTTTTTT. Translated: CASSSIGTGGSANEKLFF.

Of note for this clone: This sample also contains other DNA sequences that code for the same CDR3. This sequence joins TRBV6-5 and TRBJ2-7; tentative D call: TRBD2 (5 bases). Germline lookup yields CDR1 MNHEY and CDR2 SVGAGI. The length of the CDR3 is 11 residues. V lost 5 bases, J lost 7 bases, and 9 bases lay in between. CDR3 protein: CASSRGYEQYF. CDR3 bases: TGTGCCAGCAGTCGAGGGTATGAGCAGTACTTC.

The chain uses TRBV14 and TRBJ2-5, with 9 positions matching TRBD1. V was pared by 4 bases and J by 4 bases, with 10 bases of the junction left unmatched. The CDR3 loop spans 16 amino acids. CDR1 SGHDN and CDR2 FVKESK come from the germline V gene. Written as DNA, the CDR3 is TGTGCCAGCAGCCTCCAGGACAGGGGAAGAAGAGAGACCCAGTACTTC. It codes for CASSLQDRGRRETQYF. Using reference TRBV14 and TRBJ2-5 for the parts outside the CDR3, the full variable domain is EAGVTQFPSHSVIEKGQTVTLRCDPISGHDNLYWYRRVMGKEIKFLLHFVKESKQDESGMPNNRFLAERTGGTYSTLKVQPAELEDSGVYFCASSLQDRGRRETQYFGPGTRLLVL.

V is TRBV6-5 and J is TRBJ1-2; perhaps TRBD1 as D (6 bases). Trimming stripped 4 bases from V and 6 bases from J, with 12 bases between. Germline loops: CDR1 MNHEY, CDR2 SVGAGI. This CDR3 is built from 13 residues. The CDR3 DNA sequence: TGTGCCAGCAGTTCCGACAGGAAGAATGGCTACACCTTC. Translating it yields CASSSDRKNGYTF.

The chain uses TRBV4-2 and TRBJ2-1; 11 nucleotides agree with TRBD2. Trimming cost V 1 base and J 9 bases; bases outside gene matches: 8. In germline, CDR1 is LGHNA, CDR2 YNFKEQ. The CDR3 is 16 amino acids. The CDR3 nucleotides are TGTGCCAGCAGCCAAGTAGCGGGAGGGCCTGTAGGTGAGCAGTTCTTC. Translation gives CASSQVAGGPVGEQFF.

This sequence joins TRBV9 and TRBJ1-5; D gene unclear. Germline CDR1 and CDR2: SGDLS and YYNGEE. V was trimmed by 3 bases and J by 5 bases, leaving 15 bases between them. The CDR3 spans 15 residues. The CDR3 spells CASSAGSTEHQPQHF. The CDR3, as DNA: TGTGCCAGCAGCGCCGGGTCGACCGAGCATCAGCCCCAGCATTTT. The whole variable domain, filled in from reference TRBV9 and TRBJ1-5, reads DSGVTQTPKHLITATGQRVTLRCSPRSGDLSVYWYQQSLDQGLQFLIQYYNGEERAKGNILERFSAQQFPDLHSELNLSSLELGDSALYFCASSAGSTEHQPQHFGDGTRLSIL.

This chain links TRBV4-1 with TRBJ1-2; D perhaps matches TRBD1 (6 bases). Germline V gives CDR1 MGHRA, CDR2 YSYEKL. Trimming removed 3 bases from V and 3 bases from J, with 23 bases in between. This CDR3 is 18 amino acids long. In nucleotides, the CDR3 is TGCGCCAGCAGCCAGAGACAGGTCCTAGCCTCCGGAGACTATGGCTACACCTTC. Protein: CASSQRQVLASGDYGYTF.

V gene TRBV15 combines with J gene TRBJ1-5; TRBD1 aligns across 10 bases. This CDR3 is 19 amino acids long. V lost 3 bases to trimming and J lost 2 bases; unmatched junction nucleotides: 13. Germline CDR1 is LNHNV and CDR2 is YYDKDF (reference sequence). The CDR3 DNA reads TGTGCCACCAGCAGGGAACCGGGACAGGGGAACTGGGGCAATCAGCCCCAGCATTTT. The encoded protein is CATSREPGQGNWGNQPQHF.

The V call is TRBV7-2, the J call TRBJ2-5; D remains unclear. The DNA matches TRBJ2-7 better at its end, which makes the J call doubtful. The CDR3 totals 14 residues. Germline V gene data show CDR1 as SGHTA and CDR2 as FQGNSA. CDR3 nucleotides: TGTGCCAGCAGCTACCCTGGAGTGGTATACGAGCAGTACTTC. Its protein is CASSYPGVVYEQYF.

In this sample, this clone turned up once. The V and J genes are TRBV9 and TRBJ2-2; D is perhaps TRBD2 (6 bases). V was clipped by 4 bases and J by 1 base, with 14 bases between them. In germline, CDR1 is SGDLS, CDR2 YYNGEE. The CDR3 sequence is 16 residues long. The CDR3 DNA sequence: TGTGCCAGCAGCTTGTCCGGGACTGGGAACACCGGGGAGCTGTTTTTT. Protein product: CASSLSGTGNTGELFF.